This is a list of T cell receptor beta chains from one sample in a study of blood T cell repertoires in COVID-19. The assay was immunoSEQ multiplex PCR, and TCRdb's table has in-frame clones only and misses some. The sample holds just over 300,000 clones, 70% to 90% seen once. Sample: PBMCs or T cells enriched from blood (not recorded which). The receptors were gathered from a man aged 25-40 years who had recovered from COVID-19. Both conserved end residues are part of each CDR3. The order of the fields is D gene, clone size, V gene, J gene, CDR3 protein, CDR3 DNA. A D gene is named only where the DNA matches it firmly. Clone size is shown for a subset of rows, as once, few, many or a class of expanded clone.

D: .; size: .; V: TRBV13; J: TRBJ2-7; CDR3: CASTIEGGGSYSYEQYF; DNA: TGTGCCAGCACCATCGAAGGGGGGGGCTCCTACTCCTACGAGCAGTACTTC
D: TRBD2; size: many; V: TRBV4-1; J: TRBJ2-3; CDR3: CASSQGRTSGTDTQYF; DNA: TGCGCCAGCAGCCAGGGTAGGACTAGCGGCACAGATACGCAGTATTTT
D: .; size: .; V: TRBV5-6; J: TRBJ1-3; CDR3: CASSPATKDRIYF; DNA: TGTGCCAGCAGCCCGGCAACCAAAGACAGAATATATTTT
D: TRBD1; size: once; V: TRBV5-6; J: TRBJ1-2; CDR3: CASSLGQGAYGYTF; DNA: TGTGCCAGCAGCTTGGGACAGGGCGCCTATGGCTACACCTTC
D: TRBD1; size: .; V: TRBV9; J: TRBJ1-1; CDR3: CASSVANRGFTEAFF; DNA: TGTGCCAGCAGCGTAGCCAACAGGGGTTTCACTGAAGCTTTCTTT
D: TRBD2; size: .; V: TRBV27; J: TRBJ2-7; CDR3: CASSLKGTSAGQYF; DNA: TGTGCCAGCAGTCTCAAGGGGACTAGCGCCGGGCAGTACTTC
D: .; size: .; V: TRBV11-2; J: TRBJ1-6; CDR3: CASSFPNSPLHF; DNA: TGTGCCAGCAGCTTCCCGAATTCACCCCTCCACTTT
D: TRBD1; size: .; V: TRBV10-3; J: TRBJ1-2; CDR3: CAISESQGVRGYTF; DNA: TGTGCCATCAGTGAGTCACAGGGGGTGAGAGGCTACACCTTC
D: .; size: .; V: TRBV13; J: TRBJ2-1; CDR3: CASSGTGLNEQFF; DNA: TGTGCCAGCAGCGGAACAGGGCTCAATGAGCAGTTCTTC
D: .; size: .; V: TRBV18; J: TRBJ1-4; CDR3: CASSSSGTSRANEKLFF; DNA: TGTGCCAGCTCATCGTCTGGGACATCCCGCGCCAATGAAAAACTGTTTTTT
D: .; size: .; V: TRBV30; J: TRBJ1-1; CDR3: CAYKGFTEAFF; DNA: TGTGCCTACAAGGGGTTCACTGAAGCTTTCTTT
D: TRBD1; size: .; V: TRBV6-2/TRBV6-3; J: TRBJ2-7; CDR3: CASSKTRGQVGYEQYF; DNA: TGTGCCAGCAGTAAGACCAGGGGGCAGGTCGGCTACGAGCAGTACTTC
D: TRBD1; size: .; V: TRBV6-5; J: TRBJ1-1; CDR3: CASSLQGAGNTEAFF; DNA: TGTGCCAGCAGCTTACAGGGGGCAGGGAACACTGAAGCTTTCTTT
D: .; size: .; V: TRBV11-2; J: TRBJ1-5; CDR3: CASSAQGYSNQPQHF; DNA: TGTGCCAGCAGCGCTCAGGGGTATAGCAATCAGCCCCAGCATTTT
D: TRBD1; size: .; V: TRBV6-5; J: TRBJ2-3; CDR3: CASRRQGSTDTQYF; DNA: TGTGCCAGCAGGAGACAGGGTAGCACAGATACGCAGTATTTT
D: .; size: .; V: TRBV5-1; J: TRBJ1-1; CDR3: CASSLEQGRVTEAFF; DNA: TGCGCCAGCAGCTTGGAGCAGGGGCGCGTCACTGAAGCTTTCTTT
D: .; size: .; V: TRBV4-1; J: TRBJ1-4; CDR3: CASSVRVATNEKLFF; DNA: TGCGCCAGCAGCGTTCGAGTTGCAACTAATGAAAAACTGTTTTTT
D: .; size: .; V: TRBV11-2; J: TRBJ1-6; CDR3: CASSLRASSYNSPLHF; DNA: TGTGCCAGCAGCTTGAGGGCTAGCTCCTATAATTCACCCCTCCACTTT
D: .; size: .; V: TRBV29-1; J: TRBJ1-4; CDR3: CSAAGSLSATNEKLFF; DNA: TGCAGCGCCGCGGGATCTCTCTCTGCAACTAATGAAAAACTGTTTTTT
D: .; size: .; V: TRBV9; J: TRBJ1-2; CDR3: CASSSRVFVQGPYGYTF; DNA: TGTGCCAGCAGCTCCAGAGTTTTTGTCCAGGGGCCCTATGGCTACACCTTC
D: .; size: .; V: TRBV4-1; J: TRBJ1-3; CDR3: CASSQEGRHFRGNTIYF; DNA: TGCGCCAGCAGCCAAGAGGGGAGACATTTTAGAGGAAACACCATATATTTT